This paragraph reports one T cell receptor (beta chain). This record belongs to a study of blood T cells in healthy people across ages. Germline CDR1 is SQVTM and CDR2 is ANQGSEA. The CDR3 has 11 amino acids. Trimming took off 4 bases at V and 8 bases at J, with 11 bases between the two ends. A second PCR of roughly 7 to 11 cycles used a sample-barcoded 5' primer and a J-beta primer mix. Carrying 12 random nucleotides, a template-switch adaptor labeled each individual cDNA molecule. In TCRdb, the 5' RACE reads were re-called with MiXCR into one record per CDR3 protein. The sample lists 350,000 to 450,000 distinct CDR3 sequences, about 52% seen once, with roughly 51% in the top ten.

The chain joins TRBV29-1 to TRBJ1-1, with D possibly TRBD1 on 5 matching bases. Specimen: blood. This TCR derives from a man between 60 and 75 years old in good health. CDR3 amino acids: CSVGGRVEAFF. The DNA for the CDR3 is TGCAGCGTTGGGGGCAGGGTCGAAGCTTTCTTT.